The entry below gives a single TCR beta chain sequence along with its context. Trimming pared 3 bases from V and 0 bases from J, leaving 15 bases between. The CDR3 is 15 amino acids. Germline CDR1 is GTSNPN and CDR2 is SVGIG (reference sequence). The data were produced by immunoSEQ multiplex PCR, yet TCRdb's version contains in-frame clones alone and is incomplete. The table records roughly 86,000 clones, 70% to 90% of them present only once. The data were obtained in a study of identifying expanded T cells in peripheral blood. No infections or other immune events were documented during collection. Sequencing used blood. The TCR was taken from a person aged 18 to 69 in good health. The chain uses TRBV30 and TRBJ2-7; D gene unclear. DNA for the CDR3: TGTGCCTGGAGGGCCCTGACGAGGATCTCCTACGAGCAGTACTTC. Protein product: CAWRALTRISYEQYF.